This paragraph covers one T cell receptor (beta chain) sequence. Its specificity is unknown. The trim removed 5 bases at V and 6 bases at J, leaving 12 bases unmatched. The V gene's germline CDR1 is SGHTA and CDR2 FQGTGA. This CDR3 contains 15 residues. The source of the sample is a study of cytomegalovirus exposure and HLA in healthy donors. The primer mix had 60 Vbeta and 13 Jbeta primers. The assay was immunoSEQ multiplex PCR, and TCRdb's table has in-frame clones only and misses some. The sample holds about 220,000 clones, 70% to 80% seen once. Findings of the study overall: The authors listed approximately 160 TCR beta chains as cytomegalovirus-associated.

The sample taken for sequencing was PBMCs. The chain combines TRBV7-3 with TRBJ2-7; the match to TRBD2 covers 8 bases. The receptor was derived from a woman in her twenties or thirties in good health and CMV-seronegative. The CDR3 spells CASSPFSGDPGEQYF. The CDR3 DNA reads TGTGCCAGCAGCCCGTTTAGCGGGGATCCGGGCGAGCAGTACTTC.